This T cell receptor beta chain was captured by sequencing in a study of CD8+CD57+ T cells in acquired aplastic anemia. Study-wide results and caveats: Patients showed no significant difference from controls in CD8+ Simpson's diversity.

Patients included in sequencing had previously demonstrated CD8+CD57+ cell expansion by flow cytometry. All participating patients were living with severe acquired aplastic anemia. The blood sampling took place in patients who had so far received no therapy. About this clonotype: Its antigen is not known.

The ends lost 6 bases at V and 0 bases at J; junction bases unmatched: 4. This CDR3 has 14 amino acids. Germline CDR1 and CDR2: DFQATT and SNEGSKA (reference sequence). Template material for TCR beta VDJ and CDR3 profiling consisted of genomic DNA. TCRdb reanalysed the reads using MiXCR and keeps one entry per CDR3 protein. The sample consists of roughly 170,000 distinct CDR3 sequences, about 44% of them appearing once. This sequence originates from a human donor with aplastic anemia. The sequencing sample was made of sorted CD4+, CD8+, or CD8+CD57+ T cells (not recorded which) from PBMCs. The rearrangement links TRBV20-1 to TRBJ2-2, with 7 positions matching TRBD1. The DNA for the CDR3 is TGCAGTGCGCCCGGGACAGCGAACACCGGGGAGCTGTTTTTT. Residues: CSAPGTANTGELFF.